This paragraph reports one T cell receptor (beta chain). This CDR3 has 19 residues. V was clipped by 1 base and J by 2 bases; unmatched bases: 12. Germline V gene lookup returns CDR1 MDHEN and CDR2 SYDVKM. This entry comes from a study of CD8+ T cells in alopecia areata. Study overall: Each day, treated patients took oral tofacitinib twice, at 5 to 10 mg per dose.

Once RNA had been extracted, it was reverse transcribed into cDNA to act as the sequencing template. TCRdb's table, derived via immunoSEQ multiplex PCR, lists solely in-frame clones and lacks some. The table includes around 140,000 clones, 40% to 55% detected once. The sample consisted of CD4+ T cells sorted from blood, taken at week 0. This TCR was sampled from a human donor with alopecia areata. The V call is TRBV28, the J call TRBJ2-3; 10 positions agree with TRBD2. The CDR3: CASSLFGPSGSIDTDTQYF. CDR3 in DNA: TGTGCCAGCAGTTTATTTGGTCCTAGCGGGAGCATTGACACAGATACGCAGTATTTT.